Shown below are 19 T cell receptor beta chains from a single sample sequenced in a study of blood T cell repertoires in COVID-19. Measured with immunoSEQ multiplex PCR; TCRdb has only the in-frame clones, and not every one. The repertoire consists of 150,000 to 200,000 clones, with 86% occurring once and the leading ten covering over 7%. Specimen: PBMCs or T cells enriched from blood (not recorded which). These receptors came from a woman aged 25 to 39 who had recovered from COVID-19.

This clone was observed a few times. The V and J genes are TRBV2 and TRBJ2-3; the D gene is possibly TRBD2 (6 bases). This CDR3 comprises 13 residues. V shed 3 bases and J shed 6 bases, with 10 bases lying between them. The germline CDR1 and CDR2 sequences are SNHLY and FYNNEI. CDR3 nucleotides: TGTGCCAGCAGTGACGGGGGAATGGATACGCAGTATTTT. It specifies CASSDGGMDTQYF.

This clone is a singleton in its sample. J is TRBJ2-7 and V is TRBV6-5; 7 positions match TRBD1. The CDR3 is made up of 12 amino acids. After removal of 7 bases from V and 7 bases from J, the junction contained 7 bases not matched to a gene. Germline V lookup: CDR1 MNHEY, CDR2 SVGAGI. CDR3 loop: CASKGATLEQYF. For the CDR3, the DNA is TGTGCCAGCAAGGGGGCCACGTTGGAGCAGTACTTC.

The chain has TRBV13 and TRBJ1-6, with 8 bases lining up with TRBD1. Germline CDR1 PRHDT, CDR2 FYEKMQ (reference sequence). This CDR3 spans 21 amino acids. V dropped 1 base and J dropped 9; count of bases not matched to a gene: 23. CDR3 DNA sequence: TGTGCCAGCAGCTTAGTACCCGGACGACAAAGCGGACAGGGTGGCGGTTCACCCCTCCACTTT. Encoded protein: CASSLVPGRQSGQGGGSPLHF.

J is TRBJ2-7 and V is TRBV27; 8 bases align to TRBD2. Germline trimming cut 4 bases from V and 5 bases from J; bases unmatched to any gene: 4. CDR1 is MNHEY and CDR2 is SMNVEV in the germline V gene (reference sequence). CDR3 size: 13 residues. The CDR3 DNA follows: TGTGCCAGCAGTTACAGCGGGAGAAACGAGCAGTACTTC. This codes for CASSYSGRNEQYF.

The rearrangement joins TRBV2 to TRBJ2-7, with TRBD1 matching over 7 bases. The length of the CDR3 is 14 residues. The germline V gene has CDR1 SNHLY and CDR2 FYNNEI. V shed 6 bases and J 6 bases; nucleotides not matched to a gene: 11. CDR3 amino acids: CASRETGPQGEQYF. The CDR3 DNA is TGTGCCAGCAGGGAGACAGGGCCCCAAGGCGAGCAGTACTTC.

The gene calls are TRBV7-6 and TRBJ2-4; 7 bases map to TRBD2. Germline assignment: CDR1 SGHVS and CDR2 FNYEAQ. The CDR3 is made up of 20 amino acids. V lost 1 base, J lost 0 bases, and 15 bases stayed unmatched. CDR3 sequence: CASSLGSSGSLVLAKNIQYF. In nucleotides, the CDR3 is TGTGCCAGCAGCTTAGGGAGTAGCGGGTCATTAGTACTAGCCAAAAACATTCAGTACTTC.

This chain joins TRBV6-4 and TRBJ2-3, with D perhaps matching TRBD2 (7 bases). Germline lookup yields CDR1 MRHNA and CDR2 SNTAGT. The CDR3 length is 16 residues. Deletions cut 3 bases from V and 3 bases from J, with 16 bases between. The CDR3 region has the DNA TGTGCCAGCAGTGAAGCTAGCGAGGGGGGGACAGATACGCAGTATTTT. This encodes CASSEASEGGTDTQYF.

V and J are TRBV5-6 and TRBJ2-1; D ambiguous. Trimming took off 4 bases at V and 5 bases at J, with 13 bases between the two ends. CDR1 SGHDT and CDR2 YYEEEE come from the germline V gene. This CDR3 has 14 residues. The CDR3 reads CASSAPSSHNEQFF. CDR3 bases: TGTGCCAGCAGCGCGCCAAGTAGTCACAATGAGCAGTTCTTC.

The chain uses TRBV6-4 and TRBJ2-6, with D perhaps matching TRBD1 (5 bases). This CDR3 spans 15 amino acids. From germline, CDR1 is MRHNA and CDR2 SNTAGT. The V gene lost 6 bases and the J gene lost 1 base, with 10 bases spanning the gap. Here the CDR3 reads CASSLDSSGANVLTF. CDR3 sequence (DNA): TGTGCCAGCAGCCTCGACAGTTCTGGGGCCAACGTCCTGACTTTC.

The CDR3 reads CASSFFPGEAFF. CDR3 nucleotides: TGTGCCAGCAGCTTCTTCCCGGGAGAAGCTTTCTTT. This chain links TRBV7-9 with TRBJ1-1; D unresolved. The CDR3 is 12 amino acids. Between the trimmed V and J ends, which lost 3 bases and 8 bases, there was a span of 10 bases. CDR1 SEHNR and CDR2 FQNEAQ come from the germline V gene (reference sequence).

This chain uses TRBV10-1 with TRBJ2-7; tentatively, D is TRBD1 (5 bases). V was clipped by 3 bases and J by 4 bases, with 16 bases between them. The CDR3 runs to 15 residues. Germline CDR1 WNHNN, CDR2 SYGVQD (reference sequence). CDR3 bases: TGCGCCAGCAGTGACAGGGTGGTCGCAAATTACGAGCAGTACTTC. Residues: CASSDRVVANYEQYF.

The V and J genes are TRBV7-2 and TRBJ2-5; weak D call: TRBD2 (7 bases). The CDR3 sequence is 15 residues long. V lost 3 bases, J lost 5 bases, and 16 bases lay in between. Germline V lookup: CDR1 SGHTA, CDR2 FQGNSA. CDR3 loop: CASSFGGRRWETQYF. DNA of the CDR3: TGTGCCAGCAGCTTCGGGGGGCGGAGGTGGGAGACCCAGTACTTC.

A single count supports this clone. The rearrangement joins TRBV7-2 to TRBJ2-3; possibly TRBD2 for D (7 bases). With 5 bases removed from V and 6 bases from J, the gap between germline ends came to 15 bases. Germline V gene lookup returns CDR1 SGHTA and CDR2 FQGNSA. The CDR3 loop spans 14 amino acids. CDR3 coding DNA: TGTGCCAGCAGCCTAGGGGGGGGGTCGGATACGCAGTATTTT. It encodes CASSLGGGSDTQYF.

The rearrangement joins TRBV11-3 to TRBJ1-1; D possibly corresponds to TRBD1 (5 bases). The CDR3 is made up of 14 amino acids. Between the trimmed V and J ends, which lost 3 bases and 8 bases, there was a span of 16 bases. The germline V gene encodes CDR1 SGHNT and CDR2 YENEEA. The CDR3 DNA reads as TGTGCCAGCAGCTTTGGGGGGTCCTCCGCAGAAGCTTTCTTT. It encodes CASSFGGSSAEAFF.

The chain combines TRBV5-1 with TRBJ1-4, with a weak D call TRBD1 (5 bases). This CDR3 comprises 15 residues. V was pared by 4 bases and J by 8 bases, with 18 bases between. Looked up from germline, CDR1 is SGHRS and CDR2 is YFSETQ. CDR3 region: CASSPGTPLGEKLFF. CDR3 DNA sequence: TGCGCCAGCAGCCCGGGGACTCCTCTCGGGGAAAAACTGTTTTTT. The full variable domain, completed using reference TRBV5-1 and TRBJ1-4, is KAGVTQTPRYLIKTRGQQVTLSCSPISGHRSVSWYQQTPGQGLQFLFEYFSETQRNKGNFPGRFSGRQFSNSRSEMNVSTLELGDSALYLCASSPGTPLGEKLFFGSGTQLSVL.

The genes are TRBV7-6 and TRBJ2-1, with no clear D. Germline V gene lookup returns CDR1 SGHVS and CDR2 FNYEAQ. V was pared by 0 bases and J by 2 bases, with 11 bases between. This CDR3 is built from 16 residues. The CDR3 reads CASSLAAQPPYNEQFF. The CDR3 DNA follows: TGTGCCAGCAGCTTAGCGGCTCAACCCCCCTACAATGAGCAGTTCTTC.

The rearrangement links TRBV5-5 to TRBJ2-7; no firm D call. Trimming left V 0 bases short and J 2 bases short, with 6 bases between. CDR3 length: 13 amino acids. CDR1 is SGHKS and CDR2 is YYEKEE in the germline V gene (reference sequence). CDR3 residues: CASSLGGTYEQYF. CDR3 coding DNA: TGTGCCAGCAGCTTGGGCGGCACCTACGAGCAGTACTTC.

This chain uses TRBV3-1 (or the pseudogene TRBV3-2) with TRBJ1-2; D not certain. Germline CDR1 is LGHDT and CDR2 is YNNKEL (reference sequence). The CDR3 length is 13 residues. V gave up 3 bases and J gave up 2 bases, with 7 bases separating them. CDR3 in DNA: TGTGCCAGCAGCCAGTCCGTGAACTATGGCTACACCTTC. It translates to CASSQSVNYGYTF.

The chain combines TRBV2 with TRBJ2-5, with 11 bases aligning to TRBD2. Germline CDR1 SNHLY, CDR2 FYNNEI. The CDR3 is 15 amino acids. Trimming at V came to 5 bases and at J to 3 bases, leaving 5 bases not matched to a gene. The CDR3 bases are TGTGCCAGCAGTAAGGCGGGACTAGCGGAAGAGACCCAGTACTTC. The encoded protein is CASSKAGLAEETQYF.